The clone carrying this TCR beta chain is a singleton in its sample. A much larger clone differs by one base, so this may be a read error. The CDR3 consists of 14 residues. Germline-derived CDR1 and CDR2 are MNHEY and SVGAGI. The V and J ends lost 0 bases and 6 bases respectively, with 10 bases between them. The sample is drawn from a study of tumor-infiltrating lymphocytes in primary liver carcinoma. Across the study: Surgeons treated the primary liver carcinoma of the patients by surgical resection. The patients included men and women who were aged 30 to 69 years. Each of the growths was stage T1-T3 N0M0, extending roughly 4.2 to 11 cm across.

Production of TCR beta cDNA used 500 ng total RNA together with a constant-region primer. Three-round nested multiplex PCR performed with slightly modified ARM-PCR produced the TCR beta libraries. Forward primers for TRBV1-TRBV30 and a C-beta reverse primer served the first two PCR rounds, at roughly 10 cycles each. A single record per CDR3 protein comes from TCRdb applying MiXCR to the multiplex PCR reads. The repertoire includes about 320,000 distinct CDR3 sequences, approximately 60% of them detected once, and roughly 8.9% sits in the top ten. Alongside blood RNA obtained from unsorted whole blood, germline DNA was also extracted.

What was sequenced was peripheral blood. The V and J genes are TRBV6-5 and TRBJ2-3; D is ambiguous. The receptor was isolated from a man in his forties with primary liver carcinoma and hepatitis B virus infection. CDR3 nucleotides: TGTGCCAGCAGTTACTCCCAGCTCAGGGATACGCAGTATTTT. Protein sequence: CASSYSQLRDTQYF.